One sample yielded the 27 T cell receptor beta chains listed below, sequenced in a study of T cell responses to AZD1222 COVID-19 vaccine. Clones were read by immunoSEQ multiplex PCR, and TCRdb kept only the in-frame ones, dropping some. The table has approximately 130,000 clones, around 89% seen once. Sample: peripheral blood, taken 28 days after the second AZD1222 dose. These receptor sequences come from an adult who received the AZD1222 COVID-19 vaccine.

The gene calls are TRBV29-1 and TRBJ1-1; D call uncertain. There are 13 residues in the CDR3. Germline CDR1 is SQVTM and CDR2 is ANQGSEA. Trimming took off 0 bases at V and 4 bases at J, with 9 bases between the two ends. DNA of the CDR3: TGCAGCGTTGAAGAGGGCGCCGGCACTGAAGCTTTCTTT. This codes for CSVEEGAGTEAFF.

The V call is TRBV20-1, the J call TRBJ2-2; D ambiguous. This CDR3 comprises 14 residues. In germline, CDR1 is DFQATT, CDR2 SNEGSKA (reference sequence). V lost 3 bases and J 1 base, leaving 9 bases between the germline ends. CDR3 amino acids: CSASKLGNTGELFF. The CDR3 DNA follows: TGCAGTGCTAGTAAACTCGGGAACACCGGGGAGCTGTTTTTT.

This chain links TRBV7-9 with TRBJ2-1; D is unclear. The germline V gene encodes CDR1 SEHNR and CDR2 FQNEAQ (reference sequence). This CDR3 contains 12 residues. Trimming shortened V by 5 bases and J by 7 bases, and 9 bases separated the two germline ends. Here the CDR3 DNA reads TGTGCCAGCAGCCTCGTTGGGAATGAGCAGTTCTTC. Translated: CASSLVGNEQFF.

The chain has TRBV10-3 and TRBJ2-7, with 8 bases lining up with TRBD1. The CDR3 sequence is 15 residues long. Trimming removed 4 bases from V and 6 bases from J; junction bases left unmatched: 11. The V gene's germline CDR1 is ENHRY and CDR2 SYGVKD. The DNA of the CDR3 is TGTGCCATCAGTGGTGGACAGGGTGGGGTGTCCGAGCAGTACTTC. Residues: CAISGGQGGVSEQYF.

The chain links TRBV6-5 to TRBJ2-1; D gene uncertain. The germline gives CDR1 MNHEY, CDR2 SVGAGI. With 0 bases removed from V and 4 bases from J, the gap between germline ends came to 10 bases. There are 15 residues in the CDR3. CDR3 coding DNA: TGTGCCAGCAGTTACTCGGCCGTACCTTACAATGAGCAGTTCTTC. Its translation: CASSYSAVPYNEQFF.

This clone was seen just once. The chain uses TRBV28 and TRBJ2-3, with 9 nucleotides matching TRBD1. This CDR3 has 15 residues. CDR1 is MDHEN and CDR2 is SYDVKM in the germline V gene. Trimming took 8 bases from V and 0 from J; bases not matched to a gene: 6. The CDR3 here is CASDTGGASTDTQYF. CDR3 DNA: TGTGCCAGCGATACAGGGGGCGCAAGCACAGATACGCAGTATTTT.

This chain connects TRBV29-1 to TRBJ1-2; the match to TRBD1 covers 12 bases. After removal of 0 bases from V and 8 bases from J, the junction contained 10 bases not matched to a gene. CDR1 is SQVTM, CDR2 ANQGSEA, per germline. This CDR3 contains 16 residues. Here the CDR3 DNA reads TGCAGCGTTGAAGAGGGGACAGGGGGCCGTATGTGGGGCTACACCTTC. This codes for CSVEEGTGGRMWGYTF.

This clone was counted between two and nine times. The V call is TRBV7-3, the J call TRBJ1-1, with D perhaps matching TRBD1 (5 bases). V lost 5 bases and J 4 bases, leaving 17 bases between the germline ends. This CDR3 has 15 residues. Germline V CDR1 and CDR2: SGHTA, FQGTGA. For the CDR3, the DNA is TGTGCCAGCAGCCTCACTCACGGGGGGAGCACTGAAGCTTTCTTT. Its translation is CASSLTHGGSTEAFF. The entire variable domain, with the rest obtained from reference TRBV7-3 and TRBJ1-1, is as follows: GAGVSQTPSNKVTEKGKYVELRCDPISGHTALYWYRQSLGQGPEFLIYFQGTGAADDSGLPNDRFFAVRPEGSVSTLKIQRTERGDSAVYLCASSLTHGGSTEAFFGQGTRLTVV.

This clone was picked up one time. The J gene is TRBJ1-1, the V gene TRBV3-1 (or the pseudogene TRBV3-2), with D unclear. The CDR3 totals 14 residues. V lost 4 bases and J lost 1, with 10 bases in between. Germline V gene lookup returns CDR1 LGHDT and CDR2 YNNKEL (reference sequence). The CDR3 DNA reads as TGTGCCAGCAGCCCCAACGTAGGGAACACTGAAGCTTTCTTT. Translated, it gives CASSPNVGNTEAFF.

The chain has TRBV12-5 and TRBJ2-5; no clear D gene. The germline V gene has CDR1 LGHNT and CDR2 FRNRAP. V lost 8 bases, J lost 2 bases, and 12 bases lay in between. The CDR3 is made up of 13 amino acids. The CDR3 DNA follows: TGTGCTAGTCGACCCGCACAGCAAGAGACCCAGTACTTC. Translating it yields CASRPAQQETQYF.

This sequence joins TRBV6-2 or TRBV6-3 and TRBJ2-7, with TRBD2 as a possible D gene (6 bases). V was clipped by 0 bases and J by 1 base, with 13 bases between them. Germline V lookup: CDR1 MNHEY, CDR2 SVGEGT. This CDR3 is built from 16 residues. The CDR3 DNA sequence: TGTGCCAGCAGTTACTCTTCTAGCGCTGGATCCTACGAGCAGTACTTC. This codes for CASSYSSSAGSYEQYF.

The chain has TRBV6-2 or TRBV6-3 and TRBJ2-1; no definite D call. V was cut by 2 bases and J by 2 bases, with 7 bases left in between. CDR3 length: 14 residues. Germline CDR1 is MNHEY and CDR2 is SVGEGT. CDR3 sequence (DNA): TGTGCCAGCAGTTACCTAAGCCCCTACAATGAGCAGTTCTTC. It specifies CASSYLSPYNEQFF.

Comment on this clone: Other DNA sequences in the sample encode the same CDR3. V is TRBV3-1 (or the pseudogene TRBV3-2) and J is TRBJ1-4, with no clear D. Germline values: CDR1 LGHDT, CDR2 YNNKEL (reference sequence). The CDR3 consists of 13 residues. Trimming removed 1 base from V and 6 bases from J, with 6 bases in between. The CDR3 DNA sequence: TGTGCCAGCAGCCAAGGTTTGGATGAAAAACTGTTTTTT. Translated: CASSQGLDEKLFF.

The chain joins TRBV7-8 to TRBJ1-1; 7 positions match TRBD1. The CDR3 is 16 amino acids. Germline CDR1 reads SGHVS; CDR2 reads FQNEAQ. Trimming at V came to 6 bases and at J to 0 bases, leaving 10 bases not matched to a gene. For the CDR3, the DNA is TGTGCCAGCAGACCCCGACAGGGCGGAATGAACACTGAAGCTTTCTTT. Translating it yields CASRPRQGGMNTEAFF.

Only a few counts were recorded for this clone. The CDR3 region is CASATSGRAGYEQYF. The CDR3 bases are TGTGCCAGCGCGACTAGCGGGAGGGCCGGATACGAGCAGTACTTC. The rearrangement links TRBV18 to TRBJ2-7; TRBD2 aligns across 14 bases. The V and J ends lost 8 bases and 4 bases, in that order; junction bases with no gene match: 7. CDR1 and CDR2 from the germline V gene are KGHSH and LQKENI. The CDR3 extends over 15 amino acids.

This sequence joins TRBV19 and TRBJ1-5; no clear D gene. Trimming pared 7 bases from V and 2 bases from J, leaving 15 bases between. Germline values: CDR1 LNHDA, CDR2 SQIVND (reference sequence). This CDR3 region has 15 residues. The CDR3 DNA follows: TGTGCCAGTACTAGGGCCTCCCTTGGCAATCAGCCCCAGCATTTT. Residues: CASTRASLGNQPQHF.

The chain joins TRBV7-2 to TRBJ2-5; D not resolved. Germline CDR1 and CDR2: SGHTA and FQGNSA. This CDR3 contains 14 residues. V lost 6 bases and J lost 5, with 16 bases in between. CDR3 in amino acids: CASRDYRPRETQYF. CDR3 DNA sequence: TGTGCCAGCAGGGATTACCGGCCAAGGGAGACCCAGTACTTC.

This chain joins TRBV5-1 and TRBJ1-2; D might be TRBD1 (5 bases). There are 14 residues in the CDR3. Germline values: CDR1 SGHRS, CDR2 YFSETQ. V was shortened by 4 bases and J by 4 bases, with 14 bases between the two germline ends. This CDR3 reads CASSKPGGTYGYTF. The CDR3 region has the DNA TGCGCCAGCAGCAAGCCGGGGGGGACCTATGGCTACACCTTC.

The CDR3 DNA follows: TGTGCCAGCAGTTCTACGCGATCCCGGGTAACAACTAATGAAAAACTGTTTTTT. Amino acid sequence: CASSSTRSRVTTNEKLFF. The chain links TRBV14 to TRBJ1-4; no definite D call. V gave up 6 bases and J gave up 0 bases, with 20 bases separating them. CDR1 and CDR2 from the germline V gene are SGHDN and FVKESK. The CDR3 consists of 18 residues.

CDR3 residues: CAISLTRVSNTGELFF. In DNA, the CDR3 is TGTGCCATCAGCCTAACTAGAGTTTCGAACACCGGGGAGCTGTTTTTT. The chain recombines TRBV10-3 with TRBJ2-2, with D maybe TRBD2 (5 bases). Trimming left V 6 bases short and J 0 bases short, with 14 bases between. CDR3 size: 16 residues. Germline-derived CDR1 and CDR2 are ENHRY and SYGVKD.

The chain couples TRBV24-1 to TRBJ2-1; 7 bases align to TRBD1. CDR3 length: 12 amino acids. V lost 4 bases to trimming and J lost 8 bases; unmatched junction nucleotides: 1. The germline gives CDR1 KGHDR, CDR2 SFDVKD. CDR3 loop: CATSEGGYEQFF. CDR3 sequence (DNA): TGTGCCACCAGTGAAGGGGGCTATGAGCAGTTCTTC.

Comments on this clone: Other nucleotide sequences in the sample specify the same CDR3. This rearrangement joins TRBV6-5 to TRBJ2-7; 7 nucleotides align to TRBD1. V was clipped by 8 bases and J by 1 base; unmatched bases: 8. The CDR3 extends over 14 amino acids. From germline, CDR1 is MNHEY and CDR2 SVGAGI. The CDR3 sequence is CASRNPGGSYEQYF. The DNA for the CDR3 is TGTGCCAGCCGTAATCCAGGGGGATCCTACGAGCAGTACTTC.

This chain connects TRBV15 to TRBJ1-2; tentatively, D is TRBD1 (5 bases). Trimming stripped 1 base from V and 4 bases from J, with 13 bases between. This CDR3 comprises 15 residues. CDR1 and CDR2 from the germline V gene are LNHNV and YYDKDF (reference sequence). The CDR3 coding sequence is TGTGCCACCAGCAGAGGTGGAAGGGGTGGCTATGGCTACACCTTC. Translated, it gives CATSRGGRGGYGYTF.

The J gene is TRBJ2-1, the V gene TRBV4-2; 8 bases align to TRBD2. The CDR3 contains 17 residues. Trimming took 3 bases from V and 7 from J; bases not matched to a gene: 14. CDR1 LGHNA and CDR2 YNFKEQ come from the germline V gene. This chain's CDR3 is CASSQGTGTRGRNEQFF. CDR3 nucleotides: TGTGCCAGCAGCCAGGGTACCGGGACTAGGGGGAGAAATGAGCAGTTCTTC.

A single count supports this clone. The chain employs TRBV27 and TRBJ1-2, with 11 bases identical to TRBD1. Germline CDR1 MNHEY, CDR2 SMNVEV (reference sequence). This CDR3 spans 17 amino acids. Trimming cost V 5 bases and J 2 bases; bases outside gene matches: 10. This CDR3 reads CASSPPAGTGGNYGYTF. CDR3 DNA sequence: TGTGCCAGCAGTCCTCCGGCCGGGACAGGGGGGAACTATGGCTACACCTTC.

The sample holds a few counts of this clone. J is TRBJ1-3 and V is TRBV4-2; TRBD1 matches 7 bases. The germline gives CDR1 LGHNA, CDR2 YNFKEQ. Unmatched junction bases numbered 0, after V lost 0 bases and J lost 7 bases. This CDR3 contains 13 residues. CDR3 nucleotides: TGTGCCAGCAGCCAAGAACAGGGGAACACCATATATTTT. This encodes CASSQEQGNTIYF.

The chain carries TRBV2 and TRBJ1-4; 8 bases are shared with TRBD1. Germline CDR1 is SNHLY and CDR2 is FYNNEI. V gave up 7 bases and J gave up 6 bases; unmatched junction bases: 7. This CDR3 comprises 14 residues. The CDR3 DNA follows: TGTGCCAGCAAACAGGGGGTTGGAGATGAAAAACTGTTTTTT. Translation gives CASKQGVGDEKLFF.